This T cell receptor beta chain is from a study of shared clonotypes between healthy human individuals. Whole-study results and caveats: What rarefaction showed was incomplete sorted-subset sequencing despite large depth.

For this clone: Its antigen is unidentified.

The CDR3 loop spans 15 amino acids. Per germline, CDR1 SGHDN and CDR2 FVKESK. V shed 0 bases and J 3 bases; nucleotides not matched to a gene: 1. Replicate PCRs from sorted subsets contained approximately 200 ng DNA, which is tens of thousands of T cell genomes. Libraries were prepared by immunoSEQ multiplex PCR; TCRdb keeps only in-frame clonotypes and omits some of them. The sample lists 950,000 to 1,100,000 clones; more than 75% were seen once. Each sample came from a Caucasian adult donor living in Nashville, Tennessee. CD4+ cells yielded CD45RA+ naive and CD45RA-negative memory subsets. The gene calls are TRBV14 and TRBJ2-7; 11 nucleotides agree with TRBD2. The clonotype was recovered from a young man in good health. Some clones in this sample may be carry-over from other donors' samples. Specimen: memory CD4+ T cells from PBMCs. Subset indicated: CD45RA-negative fraction. Written as DNA, the CDR3 is TGTGCCAGCAGCCAAGAGGGACTAGCGGTCTACGAGCAGTACTTC. Translated, it gives CASSQEGLAVYEQYF.